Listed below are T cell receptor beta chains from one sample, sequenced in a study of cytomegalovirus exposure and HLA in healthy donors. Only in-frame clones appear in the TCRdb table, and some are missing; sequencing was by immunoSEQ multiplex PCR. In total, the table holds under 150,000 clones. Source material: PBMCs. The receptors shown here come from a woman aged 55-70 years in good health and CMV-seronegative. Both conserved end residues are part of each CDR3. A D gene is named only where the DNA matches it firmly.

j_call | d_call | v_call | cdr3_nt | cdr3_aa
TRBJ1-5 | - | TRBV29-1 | TGCAGCGGGGAGAGGAACAATAGCAATCAGCCCCAGCATTTT | CSGERNNSNQPQHF
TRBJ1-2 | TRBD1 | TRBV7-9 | TGTGCCAGCAGCTTAGGTGGGACAGCGATCTATGGCTACACCTTC | CASSLGGTAIYGYTF
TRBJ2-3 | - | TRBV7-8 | TGTGCCAGCAGCTACACAGGCCAGATCAATACGCAGTATTTT | CASSYTGQINTQYF
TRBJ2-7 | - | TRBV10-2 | TGCGCCAGCAGCCCGGGTCCCTCCTACGAGCAGTACTTC | CASSPGPSYEQYF
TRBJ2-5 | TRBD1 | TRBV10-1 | TGCGCCACCTCGGGACAGGGAAATTTTAAGGCCCAGTACTTC | CATSGQGNFKAQYF
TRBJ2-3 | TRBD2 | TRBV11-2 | TGTGCCAGCAGCTTGGTGACTAGCGGGAGAAATACGCAGTATTTT | CASSLVTSGRNTQYF
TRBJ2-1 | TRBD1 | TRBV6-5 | TGTGCCAGCAGTTTACAGGGGGCGCTGAGGGATGAGCAGTTCTTC | CASSLQGALRDEQFF
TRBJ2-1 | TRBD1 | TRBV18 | TGTGCCAGCTCACCAGGACAGGCCCCCCCCGATGAGCAGTTCTTC | CASSPGQAPPDEQFF
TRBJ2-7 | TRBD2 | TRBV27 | TGTGCCAGCAGTTACTCCCGGGGAGCGGGGGACACCTACGAGCAGTACTTC | CASSYSRGAGDTYEQYF
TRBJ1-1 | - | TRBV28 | TGTGCCAGCCTAAAGCGGGGGAGAGGGAACACTGAAGCTTTCTTT | CASLKRGRGNTEAFF
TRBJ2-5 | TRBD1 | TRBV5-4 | TGTGCCAGCAGCCGGACAGGGGGAGAGGGGGAGACCCAGTACTTC | CASSRTGGEGETQYF
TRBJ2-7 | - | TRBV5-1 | TGCGCCAGCAGCTTAGCCGGGAGCCTAGGCTCCTACGAGCAGTACTTC | CASSLAGSLGSYEQYF
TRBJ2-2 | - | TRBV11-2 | TGTGCCAGCAGCTTTGGGGGGACCGGGGAGCTGTTTTTT | CASSFGGTGELFF
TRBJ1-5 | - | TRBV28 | TGTGCCAGCATACAACACAGGGAAAATCAGCCCCAGCATTTT | CASIQHRENQPQHF
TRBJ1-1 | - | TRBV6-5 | TGTGCCAGCAGTTACGGGAGGGGCCCTCTGGGCACTGAAGCTTTCTTT | CASSYGRGPLGTEAFF
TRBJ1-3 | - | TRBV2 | TGTGCCAGCCTAGTTCATACCTACATCTCTGGAAACACCATATATTTT | CASLVHTYISGNTIYF
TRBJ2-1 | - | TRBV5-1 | TGCGCCAGCAGCTTGGCCGAGGCCTACAATGAGCAGTTCTTC | CASSLAEAYNEQFF
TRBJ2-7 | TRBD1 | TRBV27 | TGTGCCGACAGGGGCAAACCTCCCTACGAGCAGTACTTC | CADRGKPPYEQYF
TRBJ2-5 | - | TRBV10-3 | TGTGCCTCCGGTTCATTGCAGGAAGAGACCCAGTACTTC | CASGSLQEETQYF
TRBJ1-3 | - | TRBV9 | TGTGCCAGCAGCGTAGAAGTGGGGGGGGCTACCGGAAACACCATATATTTT | CASSVEVGGATGNTIYF
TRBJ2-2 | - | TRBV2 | TGTGCCAGCAGATCTTCCGCGACACCGAACACCGGGGAGCTGTTTTTT | CASRSSATPNTGELFF
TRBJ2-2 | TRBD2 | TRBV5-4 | TGTGCCAGCAGCTTGGCTATTGGGATGGCGGGAGGCCCCACCGGGGAGCTGTTTTTT | CASSLAIGMAGGPTGELFF
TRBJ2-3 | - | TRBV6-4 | TGTGCCAGCAGTGCCGGGGAGGCAGATACGCAGTATTTT | CASSAGEADTQYF
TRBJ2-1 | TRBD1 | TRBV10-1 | TGCGCCAGCAACGACAGGGGACCCTACAATGAGCAGTTCTTC | CASNDRGPYNEQFF
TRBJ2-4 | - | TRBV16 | TGTGCCAGCAGCCAAAGTAGTGAGTCAGGATCGTACTTC | CASSQSSESGSYF
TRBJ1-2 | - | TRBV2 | TGTGCCAGCAGTGAATATCTCCAAAGCCTTAACTATGGCTACACCTTC | CASSEYLQSLNYGYTF
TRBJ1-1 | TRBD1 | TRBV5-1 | TGCGCCAGCGGAAGGACAGGGGAAGTTGCTTTCTTT | CASGRTGEVAFF
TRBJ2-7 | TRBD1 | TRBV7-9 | TGTGCCAGCAGCCCTGGGGACAGCCGAACGTACTTC | CASSPGDSRTYF
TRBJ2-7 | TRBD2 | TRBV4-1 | TGCGCCAGCAGCCAAGAGCCCGGGACGCGCGGGAGATACGAGCAGTACTTC | CASSQEPGTRGRYEQYF
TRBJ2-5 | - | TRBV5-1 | TGCGCCAGCAGCTCCCCGGTCTCAAAGCAAGAGACCCAGTACTTC | CASSSPVSKQETQYF
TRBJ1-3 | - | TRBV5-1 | TGCGCCAGCAGCTTGGCCACACAGGGTGGTGGAAACACCATATATTTT | CASSLATQGGGNTIYF
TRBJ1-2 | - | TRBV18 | TGTGCCAGCTCACCGGGCGCGAACAACTATGGCTACACCTTC | CASSPGANNYGYTF
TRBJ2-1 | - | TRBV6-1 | TGTGCCAGCAGTGAGCTCCGGGGCAATGAGCAGTTCTTC | CASSELRGNEQFF
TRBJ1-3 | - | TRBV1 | TGCACCAGCAGCCAAGAAGGAGTCTCTGGAAACACCATATATTTT | CTSSQEGVSGNTIYF
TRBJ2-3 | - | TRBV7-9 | TGTGCCAGCAGCCCCCGGGGTTCCAGTGTGCATACGCAGTATTTT | CASSPRGSSVHTQYF
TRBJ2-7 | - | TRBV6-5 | TGTGCCAGCAGTAGTACAGGGGCGGGGGGCTACGAGCAGTACTTC | CASSSTGAGGYEQYF
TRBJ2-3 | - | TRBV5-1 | TGCGCCAGCAGCCTGGAGCACTATACGCAGTATTTT | CASSLEHYTQYF
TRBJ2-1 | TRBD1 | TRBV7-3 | TGTGCCAGCAGCGCGGGACAGGGGTCCTACAATGAGCAGTTCTTC | CASSAGQGSYNEQFF
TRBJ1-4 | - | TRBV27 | TGTGCCAGCAGTCCAACCCCGACGGACTTAACGCGTGAAAAACTGTTTTTT | CASSPTPTDLTREKLFF
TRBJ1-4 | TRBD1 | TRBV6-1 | TGTGCCAGCCGAGACAGGGGGAACGAAAAACTGTTTTTT | CASRDRGNEKLFF
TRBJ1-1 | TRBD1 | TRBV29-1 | TGCAGCGCCCGGGGGACAGAGAACACTGAAGCTTTCTTT | CSARGTENTEAFF
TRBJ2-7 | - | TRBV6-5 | TGTGCCAGCAGTTACGGAGCGGTGAGCTCCTACGAGCAGTACTTC | CASSYGAVSSYEQYF
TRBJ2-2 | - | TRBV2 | TGTGCCAGCATCGGTGACTCCGGGGAGCTGTTTTTT | CASIGDSGELFF
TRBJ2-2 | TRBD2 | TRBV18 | TGTGCCAGCTCACCGGGTAGCGGGAGAGAGAACACCGGGGAGCTGTTTTTT | CASSPGSGRENTGELFF
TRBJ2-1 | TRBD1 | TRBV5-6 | TGTGCCAGCAGACCCGGACAGGGGGTTTACAATGAGCAGTTCTTC | CASRPGQGVYNEQFF
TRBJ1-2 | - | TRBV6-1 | TGTGCCAGCAGTCGTGGTCTAGGCGGCGATGGCTACACCTTC | CASSRGLGGDGYTF
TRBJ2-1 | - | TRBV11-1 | TGTGCCAGCAGCTCTACCGGGACTCCCCTTTACAATGAGCAGTTCTTC | CASSSTGTPLYNEQFF
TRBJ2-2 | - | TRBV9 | TGTGCCAGCAGCCCCGTAGACATACGATCGAACACCGGGGAGCTGTTTTTT | CASSPVDIRSNTGELFF
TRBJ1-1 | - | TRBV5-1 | TGCGCCAGCAGCGGCGACAGTGAAGCTTTCTTT | CASSGDSEAFF
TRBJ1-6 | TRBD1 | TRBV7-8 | TGTGCCAGCAGTCCACAGGGGGTTTCGACCCTCCACTTT | CASSPQGVSTLHF
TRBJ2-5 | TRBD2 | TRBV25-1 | TGTGCCAGCAGTGCAGCGCGAGGGACCCCCCGGGGGGAGCAGTACTTC | CASSAARGTPRGEQYF
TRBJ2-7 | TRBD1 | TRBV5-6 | TGTGCCAGCAGCTTGGAGGGGACAGGGAAAAACGAGCAGTACTTC | CASSLEGTGKNEQYF
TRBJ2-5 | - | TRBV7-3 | TGTGCCAGCAGCGCCCAGGGACGGGGGGAGACCCAGTACTTC | CASSAQGRGETQYF
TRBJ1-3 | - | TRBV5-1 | TGCGCCAGCAGCTTGCAAGAGAGCTCTGGAAACACCATATATTTT | CASSLQESSGNTIYF
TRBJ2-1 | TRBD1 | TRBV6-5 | TGTGCCAGCAGTTACTCGAACAGGGGTTCCTACAATGAGCAGTTCTTC | CASSYSNRGSYNEQFF
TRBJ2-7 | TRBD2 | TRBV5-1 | TGCGCCAGCAGCTTGGTGGGAGGGTCCTACGAGCAGTACTTC | CASSLVGGSYEQYF
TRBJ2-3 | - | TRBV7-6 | TGTGCCAGCACCCTGGGGGCGGAGGATACGCAGTATTTT | CASTLGAEDTQYF
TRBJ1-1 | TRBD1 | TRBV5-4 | TGTGCCAGCAGTTTTACAGGGGGCGCTGAAGCTTTCTTT | CASSFTGGAEAFF